These 24 T cell receptor beta chains came from one sample sequenced in a study of OX40 agonist ivuxolimab in advanced cancers. Profiling relied on immunoSEQ multiplex PCR, and the TCRdb table lists in-frame clones only, not all of them. Here the sample spans about 69,000 clones, about 80% being singletons. Sample: CD4+ or CD8+ T cells sorted from blood, taken in a trial of the OX40 agonist ivuxolimab. Source of these receptors: an adult with an advanced solid tumor such as melanoma, head and neck, liver or kidney cancer.

The gene calls are TRBV9 and TRBJ1-3; D might be TRBD1 (5 bases). The CDR3 consists of 15 residues. The germline CDR1 and CDR2 sequences are SGDLS and YYNGEE. Trimming removed 0 bases at V and 0 bases at J, with 7 bases between. DNA of the CDR3: TGTGCCAGCAGCGTAGGACAGACCTCTGGAAACACCATATATTTT. Encoded protein: CASSVGQTSGNTIYF.

The gene calls are TRBV7-8 and TRBJ2-5; perhaps TRBD1 as D (6 bases). Deletions cut 4 bases from V and 2 bases from J, with 14 bases between. The CDR3 length is 15 residues. Germline CDR1 SGHVS, CDR2 FQNEAQ. The CDR3 DNA reads TGTGCCAGCAGCTCCAACCTAGGACAGCAAGAGACCCAGTACTTC. As protein: CASSSNLGQQETQYF. Based on the CDR3 plus reference TRBV7-8 and TRBJ2-5, the full variable domain is GAGVSQSPRYKVAKRGQDVALRCDPISGHVSLFWYQQALGQGPEFLTYFQNEAQLDKSGLPSDRFFAERPEGSVSTLKIQRTQQEDSAVYLCASSSNLGQQETQYFGPGTRLLVL.

This rearrangement joins TRBV27 to TRBJ2-7, with 8 bases matching TRBD1. The CDR3 runs 15 residues. J lost 0 bases, V lost 6 bases, and 7 bases had no gene match. From germline, CDR1 is MNHEY and CDR2 SMNVEV (reference sequence). CDR3 protein: CASRADRVSSYEQYF. For the CDR3, the DNA is TGTGCCAGCAGGGCGGACAGGGTAAGCTCCTACGAGCAGTACTTC.

The rearrangement joins TRBV28 to TRBJ1-3, with D unclear. The CDR3 spans 16 residues. The V gene's germline CDR1 is MDHEN and CDR2 SYDVKM. V was shortened by 5 bases and J by 1 base, with 15 bases between the two germline ends. The CDR3 region is CASSPGRGWSGNTIYF. In nucleotides, the CDR3 is TGTGCCAGCAGTCCCGGCCGGGGATGGTCTGGAAACACCATATATTTT.

This clone was counted a few times. The chain recombines TRBV21-1 with TRBJ1-1; TRBD1 is the table's D call, not checked against the DNA. TRBV21-1 is a pseudogene. The CDR3 spans 16 residues. The CDR3 DNA reads as TGTGCCAGCAGCAGGGGCCAGGCCCGCGAGGACACTGAAGCTTTCTTT. Encoded protein: CASSRGQAREDTEAFF.

The chain carries TRBV5-1 and TRBJ2-5, with 14 bases identical to TRBD2. The length of the CDR3 is 16 residues. From germline, CDR1 is SGHRS and CDR2 YFSETQ. Trimming took 3 bases from V and 5 from J; bases not matched to a gene: 6. DNA of the CDR3: TGCGCCAGCAGCTACGGACTAGCGGGAGGTTTGGAGACCCAGTACTTC. It codes for CASSYGLAGGLETQYF.

This sequence joins TRBV4-1 and TRBJ2-1; D is perhaps TRBD2 (7 bases). Trimming removed 0 bases at V and 4 bases at J, with 13 bases between. The CDR3 is made up of 16 amino acids. Germline V gene data show CDR1 as MGHRA and CDR2 as YSYEKL. CDR3 coding DNA: TGCGCCAGCAGCCAAGACTGGGGGCGGGAGTACAATGAGCAGTTCTTC. It encodes CASSQDWGREYNEQFF.

In its sample, this clone was seen a few times. The gene calls are TRBV5-6 and TRBJ1-5, with a weak D call TRBD1 (6 bases). Looked up from germline, CDR1 is SGHDT and CDR2 is YYEEEE. The CDR3 runs to 18 residues. The V end was cut by 0 bases, the J end by 1 base, with 17 bases between. This CDR3 reads CASSLGVTGGWSNQPQHF. The CDR3 DNA reads TGTGCCAGCAGCTTGGGGGTGACAGGCGGATGGAGCAATCAGCCCCAGCATTTT.

In its sample, this clone was seen a few times. This chain joins TRBV7-9 and TRBJ2-7; D is uncertain. Germline CDR1 reads SEHNR; CDR2 reads FQNEAQ (reference sequence). This CDR3 contains 13 residues. Trimming took 1 base from V and 2 from J, leaving 6 bases between them. As DNA, the CDR3 is TGTGCCAGCAGCTTAGAACCCCCCTACGAGCAGTACTTC. Protein: CASSLEPPYEQYF.

This chain uses TRBV7-2 with TRBJ2-5; D uncertain. V dropped 0 bases and J dropped 5 bases, with 7 bases sitting between them. This CDR3 has 13 amino acids. Germline assignment: CDR1 SGHTA and CDR2 FQGNSA. CDR3 in amino acids: CASSLALRETQYF. CDR3 DNA sequence: TGTGCCAGCAGCTTAGCACTGAGGGAGACCCAGTACTTC.

The V call is TRBV5-1, the J call TRBJ2-1, with TRBD2 matching over 13 bases. Germline V gene data show CDR1 as SGHRS and CDR2 as YFSETQ. The length of the CDR3 is 16 residues. V trimming: 0 bases; J trimming: 8 bases; junction bases outside the gene matches: 5. The CDR3 sequence is CASSLGGLAGFDEQFF. For the CDR3, the DNA is TGCGCCAGCAGCTTGGGGGGACTAGCGGGATTTGATGAGCAGTTCTTC.

V usage is TRBV7-8 and J usage is TRBJ2-3, with D unresolved. The CDR3 sequence is 13 residues long. Looked up from germline, CDR1 is SGHVS and CDR2 is FQNEAQ. V lost 0 bases and J lost 5, with 6 bases in between. CDR3 amino acids: CASSLALGDTQYF. CDR3 bases: TGTGCCAGCAGCTTAGCGTTAGGAGATACGCAGTATTTT.

The CDR3 protein is CASSEVRASQYF. The CDR3 DNA sequence: TGTGCCAGCAGTGAAGTAAGGGCGTCGCAGTACTTC. The J gene is TRBJ2-7, the V gene TRBV6-1; D ambiguous. Germline V gene sequence: CDR1 MNHNS, CDR2 SASEGT. The CDR3 loop spans 12 amino acids. V shed 1 base and J shed 9 bases, with 10 bases lying between them.

Concerning this clone itself: The sample has other DNA sequences that encode this CDR3 too. The rearrangement joins TRBV18 to TRBJ1-5, with D perhaps matching TRBD1 (5 bases). Germline CDR1 reads KGHSH; CDR2 reads LQKENI. The germline V and J ends were trimmed by 2 bases and 1 base, with 12 bases remaining between them. This CDR3 region has 16 residues. In DNA, the CDR3 is TGTGCCAGCTCACCAGGGCAGGGTAACAGCAATCAGCCCCAGCATTTT. Protein: CASSPGQGNSNQPQHF.

J is TRBJ2-2 and V is TRBV2, with D possibly being TRBD1 or TRBD2 (6 bases each). The V end lost 6 bases, the J end lost 0 bases, and 8 bases lay between the germline ends. The CDR3 length is 14 residues. Germline loops: CDR1 SNHLY, CDR2 FYNNEI. CDR3 sequence reads: CASREGANTGELFF. DNA of the CDR3: TGTGCCAGCAGGGAGGGGGCGAACACCGGGGAGCTGTTTTTT.

This clone appeared a few times. The chain uses TRBV30 and TRBJ1-5; D unresolved. Germline loops: CDR1 GTSNPN, CDR2 SVGIG (reference sequence). V lost 1 base and J 3 bases, leaving 13 bases between the germline ends. The CDR3 contains 15 residues. The CDR3 bases are TGTGCCTGGAGTGACAACGGGAGATACAATCAGCCCCAGCATTTT. Protein sequence: CAWSDNGRYNQPQHF.

This clone was observed a few times. The chain couples TRBV5-1 to TRBJ1-5; TRBD1 might be the D (6 bases). Trimming took off 0 bases at V and 0 bases at J, with 13 bases between the two ends. Germline CDR1 reads SGHRS; CDR2 reads YFSETQ. This CDR3 is 17 amino acids long. The chain's CDR3 is CASSLATGHNSNQPQHF. CDR3 nucleotides: TGCGCCAGCAGCTTGGCTACGGGACACAATAGCAATCAGCCCCAGCATTTT.

This rearrangement joins TRBV2 to TRBJ1-1, with D tentatively TRBD1 (5 bases). The V end was cut by 2 bases, the J end by 4 bases, with 11 bases between. From germline, CDR1 is SNHLY and CDR2 FYNNEI. The CDR3 consists of 14 residues. The CDR3 here is CASSEWSRATEAFF. DNA for the CDR3: TGTGCCAGCAGTGAATGGTCCAGGGCCACTGAAGCTTTCTTT. The variable domain in full, completed from reference TRBV2 and TRBJ1-1, reads EPEVTQTPSHQVTQMGQEVILRCVPISNHLYFYWYRQILGQKVEFLVSFYNNEISEKSEIFDDQFSVERPDGSNFTLKIRSTKLEDSAMYFCASSEWSRATEAFFGQGTRLTVV.

Remarks on this clone: In the same sample, other DNA sequences code for this CDR3. The chain is built from TRBV2 and TRBJ2-1, with D unresolved. This CDR3 has 13 amino acids. Germline CDR1 reads SNHLY; CDR2 reads FYNNEI. With 3 bases removed from V and 6 bases from J, the gap between germline ends came to 9 bases. CDR3 sequence reads: CASSETASNEQFF. The DNA of the CDR3 is TGTGCCAGCAGTGAGACTGCCTCCAATGAGCAGTTCTTC.

The gene calls are TRBV7-9 and TRBJ2-7; D not resolved. The germline V gene encodes CDR1 SEHNR and CDR2 FQNEAQ (reference sequence). The CDR3 has 13 residues. V shed 4 bases and J shed 1 base, with 8 bases lying between them. The CDR3 nucleotides read TGTGCCAGCAGCTCCACCCATTCCTACGAGCAGTACTTC. Its translation is CASSSTHSYEQYF.

The V and J genes are TRBV27 and TRBJ2-5; D gene uncertain. The end of the DNA aligns better with TRBJ2-7, so the J call may be wrong. This CDR3 spans 11 amino acids. CDR1 and CDR2 (germline): MNHEY, SMNVEV (reference sequence). The CDR3 DNA reads as TGTGCCAGCCCCAACCCCTACGAGCAGTACTTC. Amino acids: CASPNPYEQYF.

The V gene is TRBV2, the J gene TRBJ2-5; D is unresolved. V shed 7 bases and J shed 5 bases, with 14 bases lying between them. CDR1 is SNHLY, CDR2 FYNNEI, per germline. This CDR3 is built from 13 residues. The CDR3 nucleotides are TGTGCCAGCAATGGTCAGTTTTTGGAGACCCAGTACTTC. As protein: CASNGQFLETQYF.

The chain employs TRBV21-1 and TRBJ2-7; TRBD1 is the table's D call and was not checked against the DNA. TRBV21-1 is designated a pseudogene. The CDR3 consists of 15 residues. The CDR3, as DNA: TGTGCCAGCAGCAAACGGGACAGGGAGGGATACGAGCAGTACTTC. As protein: CASSKRDREGYEQYF.

The CDR3 DNA sequence: TGTGCCAGTAGTAGAACGACTAGCGGGAGGGACAATGAGCAGTTCTTC. It is translated as CASSRTTSGRDNEQFF. The chain has TRBV19 and TRBJ2-1, with 14 bases lining up with TRBD2. Germline V gene sequence: CDR1 LNHDA, CDR2 SQIVND (reference sequence). The CDR3 has 16 residues. The junction had 4 bases not matched to a gene; V was cut back by 4 bases and J by 5 bases.